This T cell receptor beta chain appears in the sequencing data of a study of early T cells in non-severe SARS-CoV-2 infection. Study in general: The sequenced material was bulk RNA from unsorted whole blood, and its chains were unpaired. Study-wide findings and caveats: VDJdb matches were skewed toward anti-spike CD8 T cell responses.

Separate cDNA molecules each had unique molecular identifiers attached to them. MiXCR, run by TCRdb on the 5' RACE reads, gives a single entry per CDR3 protein. The sample yields some 61,000 distinct CDR3 sequences, under 11% seen once. On this clonotype: Its antigen is not identified.

J lost 4 bases, V lost 5 bases, and 8 bases had no gene match. Germline V lookup: CDR1 KGHSH, CDR2 LQKENI. The CDR3 totals 16 residues. The clonotype comes from an adult who was a healthcare worker with PCR-confirmed SARS-CoV-2 infection or an uninfected control (not recorded which). The sample comprised whole blood. V and J are TRBV18 and TRBJ2-3; 11 bases agree with TRBD2. CDR3 bases: TGTGCCAGCTCAACTAGCGGGGGTGGAGTCGCAGATACGCAGTATTTT. It codes for CASSTSGGGVADTQYF.